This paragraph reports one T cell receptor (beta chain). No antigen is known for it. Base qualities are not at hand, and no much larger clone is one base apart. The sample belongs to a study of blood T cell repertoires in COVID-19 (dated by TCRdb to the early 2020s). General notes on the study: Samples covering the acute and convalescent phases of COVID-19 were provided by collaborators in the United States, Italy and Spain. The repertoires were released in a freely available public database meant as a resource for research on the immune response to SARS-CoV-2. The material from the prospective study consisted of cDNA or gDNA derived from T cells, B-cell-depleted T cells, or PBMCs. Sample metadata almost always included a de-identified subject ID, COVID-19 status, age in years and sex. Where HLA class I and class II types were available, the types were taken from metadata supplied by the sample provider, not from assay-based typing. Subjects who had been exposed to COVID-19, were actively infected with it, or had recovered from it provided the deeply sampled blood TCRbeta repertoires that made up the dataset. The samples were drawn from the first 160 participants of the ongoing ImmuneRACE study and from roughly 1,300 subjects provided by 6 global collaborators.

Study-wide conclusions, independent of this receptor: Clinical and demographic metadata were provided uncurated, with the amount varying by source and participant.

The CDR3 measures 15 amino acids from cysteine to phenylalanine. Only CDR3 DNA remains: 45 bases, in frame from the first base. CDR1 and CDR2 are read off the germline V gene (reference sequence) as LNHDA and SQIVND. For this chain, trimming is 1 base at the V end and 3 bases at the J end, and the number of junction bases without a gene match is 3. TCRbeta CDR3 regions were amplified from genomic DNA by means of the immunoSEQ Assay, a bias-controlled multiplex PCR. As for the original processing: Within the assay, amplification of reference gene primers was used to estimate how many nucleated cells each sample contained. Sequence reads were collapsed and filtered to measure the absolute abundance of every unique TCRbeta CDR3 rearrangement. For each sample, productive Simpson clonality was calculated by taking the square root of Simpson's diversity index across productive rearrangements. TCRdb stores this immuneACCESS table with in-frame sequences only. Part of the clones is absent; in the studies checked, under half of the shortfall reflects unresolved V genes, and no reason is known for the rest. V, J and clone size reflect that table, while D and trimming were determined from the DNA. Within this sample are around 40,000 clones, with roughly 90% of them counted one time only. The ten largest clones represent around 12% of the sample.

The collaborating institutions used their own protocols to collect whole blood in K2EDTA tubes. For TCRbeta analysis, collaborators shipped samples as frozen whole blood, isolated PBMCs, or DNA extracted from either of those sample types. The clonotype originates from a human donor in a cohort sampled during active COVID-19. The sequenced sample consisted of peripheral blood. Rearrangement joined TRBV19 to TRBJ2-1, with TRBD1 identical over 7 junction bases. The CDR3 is CASSIGQGRYNEQFF. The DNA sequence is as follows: TGTGCCAGTAGTATAGGACAGGGACGCTACAATGAGCAGTTCTTC.